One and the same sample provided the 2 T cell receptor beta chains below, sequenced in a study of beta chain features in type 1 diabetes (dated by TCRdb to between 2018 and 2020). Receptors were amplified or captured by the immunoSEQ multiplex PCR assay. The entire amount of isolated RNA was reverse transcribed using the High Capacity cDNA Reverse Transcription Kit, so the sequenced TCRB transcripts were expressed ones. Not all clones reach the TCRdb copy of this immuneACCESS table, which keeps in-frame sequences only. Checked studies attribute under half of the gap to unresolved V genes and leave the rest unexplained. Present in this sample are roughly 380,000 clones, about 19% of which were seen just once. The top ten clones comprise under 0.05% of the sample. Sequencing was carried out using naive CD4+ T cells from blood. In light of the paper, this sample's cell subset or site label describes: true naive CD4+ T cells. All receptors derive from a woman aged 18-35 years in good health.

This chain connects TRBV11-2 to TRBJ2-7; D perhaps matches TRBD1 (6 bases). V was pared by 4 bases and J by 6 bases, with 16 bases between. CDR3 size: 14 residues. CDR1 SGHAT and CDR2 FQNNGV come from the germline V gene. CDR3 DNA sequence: TGTGCCAGCAGCTCCACGGGACACATGGGCGAGCAGTACTTC. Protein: CASSSTGHMGEQYF.

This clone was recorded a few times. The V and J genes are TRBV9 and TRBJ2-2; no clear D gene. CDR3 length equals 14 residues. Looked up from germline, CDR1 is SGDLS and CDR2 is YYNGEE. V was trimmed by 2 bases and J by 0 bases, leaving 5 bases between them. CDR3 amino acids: CASSVSTNTGELFF. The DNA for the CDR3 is TGTGCCAGCAGCGTTTCCACGAACACCGGGGAGCTGTTTTTT.